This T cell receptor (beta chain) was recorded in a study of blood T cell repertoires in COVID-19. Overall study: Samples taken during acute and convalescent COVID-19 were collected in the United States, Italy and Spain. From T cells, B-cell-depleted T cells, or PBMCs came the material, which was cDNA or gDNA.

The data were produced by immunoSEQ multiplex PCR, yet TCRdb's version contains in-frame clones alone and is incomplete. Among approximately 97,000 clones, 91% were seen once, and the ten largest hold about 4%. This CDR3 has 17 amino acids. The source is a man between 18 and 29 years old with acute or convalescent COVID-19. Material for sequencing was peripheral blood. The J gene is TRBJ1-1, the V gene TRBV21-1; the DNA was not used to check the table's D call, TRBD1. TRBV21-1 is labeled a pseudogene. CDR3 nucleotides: TGTGCCAGCAGCCCGAAAGATCCGGGACAGGGCAACACTGAAGCTTTCTTT. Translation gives CASSPKDPGQGNTEAFF.